These 17 T cell receptor beta chains originate from one sample sequenced in a study of early T cells in non-severe SARS-CoV-2 infection. TCRdb passed the 5' RACE reads through MiXCR, listing each CDR3 protein once. The data hold approximately 50,000 distinct CDR3 sequences, with 7% to 9% observed a single time. Material for sequencing was whole blood. These receptor sequences come from an adult who was a healthcare worker with PCR-confirmed SARS-CoV-2 infection or an uninfected control (not recorded which).

The chain recombines TRBV10-1 with TRBJ2-3, with 7 bases lining up with TRBD1. V shed 3 bases and J 1 base; nucleotides not matched to a gene: 4. Germline loops: CDR1 WNHNN, CDR2 SYGVQD (reference sequence). The CDR3 has 15 residues. The CDR3, as DNA: TGCGCCAGCAGTGAAAACAGGGGCGGCACAGATACGCAGTATTTT. It yields the protein CASSENRGGTDTQYF.

This clonotype was counted ten times or more. V gene TRBV5-1 combines with J gene TRBJ2-2; perhaps TRBD2 as D (6 bases). This CDR3 is built from 16 residues. V lost 0 bases and J 8 bases, leaving 17 bases between the germline ends. Germline-derived CDR1 and CDR2 are SGHRS and YFSETQ. The CDR3 here is CASSLDPGARAGELFF. CDR3 sequence (DNA): TGCGCCAGCAGCTTGGATCCGGGAGCCAGAGCGGGGGAGCTGTTTTTT.

The chain joins TRBV28 to TRBJ2-1, with D unclear. V was clipped by 6 bases and J by 7 bases, with 13 bases between them. The CDR3 has 13 residues. CDR1 MDHEN and CDR2 SYDVKM come from the germline V gene. CDR3 protein: CASRTTPGNEQFF. CDR3 in DNA: TGTGCCAGCAGAACAACGCCCGGGAATGAGCAGTTCTTC.

In its sample, this clonotype was seen many times. This rearrangement joins TRBV29-1 to TRBJ1-5; 8 bases are a match to TRBD1. The V and J ends lost 4 bases and 2 bases, in that order; junction bases with no gene match: 7. This CDR3 spans 15 amino acids. In germline, CDR1 is SQVTM, CDR2 ANQGSEA. CDR3 loop: CSVAQGAGRNQPQHF. The CDR3 DNA reads as TGCAGCGTTGCTCAGGGGGCAGGTCGCAATCAGCCCCAGCATTTT.

The chain carries TRBV13 and TRBJ1-1, with D possibly TRBD1 on 5 matching bases. From germline, CDR1 is PRHDT and CDR2 FYEKMQ (reference sequence). The V end lost 0 bases, the J end lost 0 bases, and 17 bases lay between the germline ends. This CDR3 has 18 amino acids. The CDR3 protein is CASSLGRVWGKMNTEAFF. For the CDR3, the DNA is TGTGCCAGCAGCTTAGGCCGGGTCTGGGGGAAAATGAACACTGAAGCTTTCTTT.

This clonotype was found many times. V gene TRBV5-1 combines with J gene TRBJ2-1; the D is unclear. V lost 4 bases and J lost 2, with 13 bases in between. This CDR3 spans 15 amino acids. Per germline, CDR1 SGHRS and CDR2 YFSETQ. The CDR3 nucleotides are TGCGCCAGCAGCCTATCTATTTCTACCTACAATGAGCAGTTCTTC. It translates to CASSLSISTYNEQFF.

This clonotype was observed a handful of times. The CDR3 bases are TGCGCCAGCAGTCCTGAGCCACGCGGAAACACCATATATTTT. Protein sequence: CASSPEPRGNTIYF. The chain carries TRBV5-1 and TRBJ1-3, with D uncertain. This CDR3 region has 14 residues. With 5 bases removed from V and 4 bases from J, the gap between germline ends came to 13 bases. Germline V gene data show CDR1 as SGHRS and CDR2 as YFSETQ.

This clonotype was detected only a few times. The chain uses TRBV7-9 and TRBJ2-7; 9 nucleotides agree with TRBD1. The CDR3 totals 16 residues. With 6 bases clipped from V and 0 bases from J, the junction kept 9 bases outside the gene matches. Looked up from germline, CDR1 is SEHNR and CDR2 is FQNEAQ (reference sequence). CDR3 nucleotide sequence: TGTGCCAGCAGTCATACCGGGACAGGGCTCTCCTACGAGCAGTACTTC. The encoded protein is CASSHTGTGLSYEQYF.

A remark on this clonotype: An end of the junction does not agree with germline; a read error may underlie this. The chain uses TRBV7-2 and TRBJ2-1; D possibly corresponds to TRBD1 (6 bases). CDR3 size: 13 residues. Germline CDR1 SGHTA, CDR2 FQGNSA. This chain's CDR3 is CASSVTWGLEQFF. The CDR3 bases are TGTGCCAGCAGCGTAACCTGGGGGCTTGAGCAGTTCTTT.

This clonotype was observed many times. The chain links TRBV29-1 to TRBJ1-4; maybe TRBD1 (5 bases). From germline, CDR1 is SQVTM and CDR2 ANQGSEA. Between the trimmed V and J ends, which lost 4 bases and 8 bases, there was a span of 11 bases. The CDR3 length is 12 residues. The CDR3 bases are TGCAGCGTTGCCCAGGGAGGGGAAAAACTGTTTTTT. Encoded protein: CSVAQGGEKLFF.

This clonotype was seen only a few times. The chain joins TRBV11-2 to TRBJ1-5, with D hard to call. Germline loops: CDR1 SGHAT, CDR2 FQNNGV. The CDR3 consists of 13 residues. The V gene lost 3 bases and the J gene lost 3 bases, with 6 bases spanning the gap. DNA of the CDR3: TGTGCCAGCAGCTTGTTGGACAATCAGCCCCAGCATTTT. As protein: CASSLLDNQPQHF.

This chain joins TRBV27 and TRBJ1-5; D unclear. Trimming shortened V by 6 bases and J by 4 bases, and 19 bases separated the two germline ends. This CDR3 is built from 16 residues. CDR1 and CDR2 from the germline V gene are MNHEY and SMNVEV (reference sequence). The CDR3 DNA is TGTGCCAGCAGCCCTGACCGGGCCCCACTAAATCAGCCCCAGCATTTT. This gives the protein CASSPDRAPLNQPQHF.

This clonotype occurred many times. V is TRBV4-3 and J is TRBJ1-4; D remains ambiguous. CDR1 is LGHNA and CDR2 is YSLEER in the germline V gene. This CDR3 is 15 amino acids long. V was clipped by 0 bases and J by 10 bases, with 15 bases between them. The CDR3 spells CASSQDKGTDRKLFF. In DNA, the CDR3 is TGCGCCAGCAGCCAAGATAAGGGTACCGATCGAAAACTGTTTTTT.

This clonotype was recorded at least ten times. The CDR3 is CASGTWGITEAFF. CDR3 coding DNA: TGTGCTAGTGGGACTTGGGGCATCACTGAAGCTTTCTTT. V usage is TRBV12-5 and J usage is TRBJ1-1; possible D gene TRBD1, 5 bases. There are 13 residues in the CDR3. Trimming removed 6 bases from V and 4 bases from J, with 12 bases in between. The germline V gene has CDR1 LGHNT and CDR2 FRNRAP.

The chain uses TRBV18 and TRBJ1-6; the D gene is possibly TRBD1 (6 bases). The V end was cut by 4 bases, the J end by 5 bases, with 9 bases between. Germline CDR1 KGHSH, CDR2 LQKENI. The CDR3 loop spans 14 amino acids. In DNA form, the CDR3 reads TGTGCCAGCTCACAGGGGGTGGATAATTCACCCCTCCACTTT. Residues: CASSQGVDNSPLHF.

The J gene is TRBJ2-7, the V gene TRBV28; D possibly uses TRBD1 or TRBD2 (5 bases each). Trimming took 4 bases from V and 6 from J, leaving 19 bases between them. The CDR3 loop spans 15 amino acids. CDR1 MDHEN and CDR2 SYDVKM come from the germline V gene. CDR3 protein: CASSSGTDFSGEQYF. CDR3 in DNA: TGTGCCAGCAGTTCTGGGACGGATTTCTCGGGCGAGCAGTACTTC.

Worth noting for this clonotype: This could be a read error, since a much larger clone is one nucleotide away. V is TRBV20-1 and J is TRBJ1-2; no clear D. The CDR3 covers 13 residues. V lost 2 bases, J lost 4 bases, and 11 bases lay in between. Per the germline V gene, CDR1 is DFQATT and CDR2 is SNEGSKA (reference sequence). The CDR3 spells CSARPGSSYGYTF. The DNA of the CDR3 is TGCAGTGCTAGACCCGGGAGTAGCTATGGCTACACCTTC.